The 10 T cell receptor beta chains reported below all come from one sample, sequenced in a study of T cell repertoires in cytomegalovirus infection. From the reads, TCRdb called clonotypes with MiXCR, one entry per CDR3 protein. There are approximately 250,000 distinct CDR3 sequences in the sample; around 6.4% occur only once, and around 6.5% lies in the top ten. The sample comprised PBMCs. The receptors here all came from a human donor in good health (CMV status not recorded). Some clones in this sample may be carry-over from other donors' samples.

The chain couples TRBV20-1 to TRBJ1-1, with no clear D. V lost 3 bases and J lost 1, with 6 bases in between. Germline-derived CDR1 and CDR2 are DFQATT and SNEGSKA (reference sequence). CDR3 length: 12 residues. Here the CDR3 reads CSARSQNTEAFF. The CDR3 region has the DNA TGCAGTGCTAGGAGTCAGAACACTGAAGCTTTCTTT.

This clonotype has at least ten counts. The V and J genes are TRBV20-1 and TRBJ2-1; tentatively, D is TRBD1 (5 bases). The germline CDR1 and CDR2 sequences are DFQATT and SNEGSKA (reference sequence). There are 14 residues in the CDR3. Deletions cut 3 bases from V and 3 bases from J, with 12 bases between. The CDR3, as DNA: TGCAGTGCTAGCCGTAGGCAGGGCTACAATGAGCAGTTCTTC. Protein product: CSASRRQGYNEQFF.

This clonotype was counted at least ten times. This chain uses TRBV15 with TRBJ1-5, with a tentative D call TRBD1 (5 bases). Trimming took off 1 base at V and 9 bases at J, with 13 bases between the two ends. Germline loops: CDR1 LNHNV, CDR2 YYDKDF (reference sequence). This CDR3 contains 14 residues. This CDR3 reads CATSRAGGGRPQHF. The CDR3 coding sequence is TGTGCCACCAGCAGAGCCGGGGGGGGAAGGCCCCAGCATTTT.

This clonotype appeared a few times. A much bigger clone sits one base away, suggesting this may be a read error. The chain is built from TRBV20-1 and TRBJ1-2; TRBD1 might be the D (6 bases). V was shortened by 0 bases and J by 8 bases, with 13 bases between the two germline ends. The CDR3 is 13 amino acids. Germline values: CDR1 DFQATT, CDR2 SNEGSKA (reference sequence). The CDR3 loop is CSARDSTGKGYTF. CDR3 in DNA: TGCAGTGCTAGAGATTCTACAGGGAAGGGCTACACCTTC.

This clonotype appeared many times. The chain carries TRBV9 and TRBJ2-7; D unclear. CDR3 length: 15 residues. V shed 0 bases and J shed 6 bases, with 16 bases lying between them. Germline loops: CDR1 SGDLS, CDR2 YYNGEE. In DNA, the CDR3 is TGTGCCAGCAGCGTAGAGTTGGACGGGCCCGGCGAGCAGTACTTC. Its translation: CASSVELDGPGEQYF.

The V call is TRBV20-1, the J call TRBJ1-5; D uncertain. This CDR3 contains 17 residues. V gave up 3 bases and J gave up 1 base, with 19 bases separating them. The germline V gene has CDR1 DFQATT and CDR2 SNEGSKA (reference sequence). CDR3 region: CSARPWGDTDSNQPQHF. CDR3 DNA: TGCAGTGCTAGGCCCTGGGGAGACACTGACAGCAATCAGCCCCAGCATTTT.

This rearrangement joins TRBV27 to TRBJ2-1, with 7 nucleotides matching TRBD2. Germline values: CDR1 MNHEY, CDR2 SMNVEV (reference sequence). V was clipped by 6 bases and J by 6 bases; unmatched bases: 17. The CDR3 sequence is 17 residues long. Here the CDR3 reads CASSRGVNRGDGNEQFF. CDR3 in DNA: TGTGCCAGCAGCCGGGGTGTTAATCGGGGGGACGGCAATGAGCAGTTCTTC.

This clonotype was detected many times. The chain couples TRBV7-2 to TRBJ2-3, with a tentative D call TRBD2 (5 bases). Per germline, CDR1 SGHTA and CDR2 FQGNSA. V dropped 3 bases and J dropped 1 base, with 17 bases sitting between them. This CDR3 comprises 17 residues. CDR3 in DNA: TGTGCCAGCAGCTTTTCTATTCCGGGATTGGGCACAGATACGCAGTATTTT. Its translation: CASSFSIPGLGTDTQYF.

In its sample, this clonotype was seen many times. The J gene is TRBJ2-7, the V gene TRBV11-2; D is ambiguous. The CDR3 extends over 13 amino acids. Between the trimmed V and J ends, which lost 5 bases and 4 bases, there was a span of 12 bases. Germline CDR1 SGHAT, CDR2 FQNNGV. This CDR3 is CASSPTRGYEQYF. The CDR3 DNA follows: TGTGCCAGCAGCCCCACTCGCGGTTACGAGCAGTACTTC.

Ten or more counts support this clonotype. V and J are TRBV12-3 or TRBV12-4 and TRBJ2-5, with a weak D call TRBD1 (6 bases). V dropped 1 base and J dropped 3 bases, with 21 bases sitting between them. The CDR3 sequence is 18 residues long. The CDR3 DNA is TGTGCCAGCAGTTTAGTGGCTCGGCAGGGGCGCGTTGAAGAGACCCAGTACTTC. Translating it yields CASSLVARQGRVEETQYF.